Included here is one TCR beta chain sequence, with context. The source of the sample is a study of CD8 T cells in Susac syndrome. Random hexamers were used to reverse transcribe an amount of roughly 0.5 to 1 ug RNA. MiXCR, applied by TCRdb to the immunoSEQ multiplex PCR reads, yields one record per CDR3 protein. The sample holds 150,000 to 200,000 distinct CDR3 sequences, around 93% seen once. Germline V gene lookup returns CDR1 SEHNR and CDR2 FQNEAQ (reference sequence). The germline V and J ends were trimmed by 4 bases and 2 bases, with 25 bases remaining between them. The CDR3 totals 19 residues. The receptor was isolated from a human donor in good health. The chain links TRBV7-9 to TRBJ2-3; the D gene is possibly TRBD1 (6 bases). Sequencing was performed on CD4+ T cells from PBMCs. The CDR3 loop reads CASSSSKAGTSSLTDTQYF. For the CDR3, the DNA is TGTGCCAGCAGCTCTTCTAAAGCCGGGACATCTTCCCTCACAGATACGCAGTATTTT.